The 22 T cell receptor beta chains below come from one sample, sequenced in a study of cytomegalovirus exposure and HLA in healthy donors. Profiling relied on immunoSEQ multiplex PCR, and the TCRdb table lists in-frame clones only, not all of them. The sample lists some 290,000 clones, roughly 87% seen once, with roughly 0.88% in the top ten. What was sequenced was PBMCs. These receptors all stem from a man aged 25 to 40 in good health and CMV-seronegative.

This clone was recorded once. The chain links TRBV10-2 to TRBJ2-7; 8 bases line up with TRBD1. V was clipped by 8 bases and J by 1 base; unmatched bases: 4. Looked up from germline, CDR1 is WSHSY and CDR2 is SAAADI. The CDR3 loop spans 13 amino acids. This CDR3 is CASRGQASYEQYF. The CDR3 bases are TGCGCCAGCCGGGGACAGGCTTCCTACGAGCAGTACTTC.

The V gene is TRBV18, the J gene TRBJ2-3; TRBD1 matches at 8 bases. The J segment lost 2 bases and the V segment lost 1 base, leaving 5 bases of the junction unmatched. This CDR3 contains 16 residues. The germline CDR1 and CDR2 sequences are KGHSH and LQKENI. The CDR3, as DNA: TGTGCCAGCTCACCACACGACAGGGGTCTCACAGATACGCAGTATTTT. Amino acid sequence: CASSPHDRGLTDTQYF.

The chain couples TRBV5-4 to TRBJ2-5, with D tentatively TRBD2 (5 bases). Trimming removed 4 bases at V and 5 bases at J, with 18 bases between. This CDR3 spans 15 amino acids. Germline V lookup: CDR1 SGHNT, CDR2 YYREEE (reference sequence). CDR3 bases: TGTGCCAGCAGCATACTAGGTTGGGATGGGGAGACCCAGTACTTC. As protein: CASSILGWDGETQYF.

The gene calls are TRBV18 and TRBJ2-1; 8 bases fit TRBD1. CDR3 length equals 16 residues. The J segment lost 4 bases and the V segment lost 2 bases, leaving 7 bases of the junction unmatched. Germline CDR1 is KGHSH and CDR2 is LQKENI. The CDR3 loop reads CASSPGRDRTYNEQFF. The DNA of the CDR3 is TGTGCCAGCTCACCAGGACGGGACAGGACGTACAATGAGCAGTTCTTC. The variable domain in full, with the rest retrieved from reference TRBV18 and TRBJ2-1, is NAGVMQNPRHLVRRRGQEARLRCSPMKGHSHVYWYRQLPEEGLKFMVYLQKENIIDESGMPKERFSAEFPKEGPSILRIQQVVRGDSAAYFCASSPGRDRTYNEQFFGPGTRLTVL.

The chain combines TRBV13 with TRBJ2-3, with TRBD2 matching over 7 bases. The length of the CDR3 is 16 residues. V was clipped by 5 bases and J by 1 base; unmatched bases: 9. Germline CDR1 is PRHDT and CDR2 is FYEKMQ (reference sequence). In DNA, the CDR3 is TGTGCCAGCAGCCCGCTATTCAGCGGGGGCACAGATACGCAGTATTTT. This sequence encodes CASSPLFSGGTDTQYF.

The rearrangement joins TRBV6-5 to TRBJ2-7; D gene unclear. The CDR3 extends over 12 amino acids. Germline-derived CDR1 and CDR2 are MNHEY and SVGAGI. V was shortened by 7 bases and J by 4 bases, with 11 bases between the two germline ends. For the CDR3, the DNA is TGTGCCAGCACCTATGGGCAGTACGAGCAGTACTTC. As protein: CASTYGQYEQYF.

This chain uses TRBV30 with TRBJ2-7, with TRBD2 matching 9 bases. Trimming removed 4 bases from V and 2 bases from J; junction bases left unmatched: 9. This CDR3 contains 15 residues. In germline, CDR1 is GTSNPN, CDR2 SVGIG (reference sequence). The CDR3 here is CAWNLAGAPPYEQYF. CDR3 DNA sequence: TGTGCCTGGAATTTAGCGGGGGCTCCCCCCTACGAGCAGTACTTC. Based on the CDR3 plus reference TRBV30 and TRBJ2-7, the full variable domain is SQTIHQWPATLVQPVGSPLSLECTVEGTSNPNLYWYRQAAGRGLQLLFYSVGIGQISSEVPQNLSASRPQDRQFILSSKKLLLSDSGFYLCAWNLAGAPPYEQYFGPGTRLTVT.

This clone was detected only a few times. The J gene is TRBJ1-2, the V gene TRBV10-3; D is uncertain. The CDR3 runs to 13 residues. The germline V gene has CDR1 ENHRY and CDR2 SYGVKD. V lost 6 bases and J lost 4, with 12 bases in between. DNA for the CDR3: TGTGCCATCAGCGAAGAAGGAGTCTATGGCTACACCTTC. Translating gives CAISEEGVYGYTF.

The V call is TRBV11-3, the J call TRBJ2-7, with D possibly being TRBD1 (5 bases). Trimming pared 3 bases from V and 0 bases from J, leaving 6 bases between. The CDR3 contains 13 residues. CDR1 is SGHNT, CDR2 YENEEA, per germline. DNA of the CDR3: TGTGCCAGCAGCTTGGACACCTCCTACGAGCAGTACTTC. Translated, it gives CASSLDTSYEQYF.

The J gene is TRBJ2-5, the V gene TRBV7-9, with 8 bases matching TRBD1. Germline CDR1 reads SEHNR; CDR2 reads FQNEAQ (reference sequence). Trimming took 3 bases from V and 5 from J; bases not matched to a gene: 8. This CDR3 comprises 15 residues. CDR3 DNA sequence: TGTGCCAGCAGCTTCAGGGGGCGTCGAGGTGAGACCCAGTACTTC. Protein sequence: CASSFRGRRGETQYF. Full variable domain (outside the CDR3, taken from reference TRBV7-9 and TRBJ2-5): DTGVSQNPRHKITKRGQNVTFRCDPISEHNRLYWYRQTLGQGPEFLTYFQNEAQLEKSRLLSDRFSAERPKGSFSTLEIQRTEQGDSAMYLCASSFRGRRGETQYFGPGTRLLVL.

The chain joins TRBV19 to TRBJ2-2; D is uncertain. Between the trimmed V and J ends, which lost 1 base and 4 bases, there was a span of 7 bases. Per germline, CDR1 LNHDA and CDR2 SQIVND (reference sequence). This CDR3 spans 14 amino acids. CDR3 coding DNA: TGTGCCAGTAGTATAGTATCCAGCACCGGGGAGCTGTTTTTT. This gives the protein CASSIVSSTGELFF.

The chain is built from TRBV29-1 and TRBJ2-1, with 11 bases identical to TRBD2. The CDR3 length is 17 residues. CDR1 and CDR2 from the germline V gene are SQVTM and ANQGSEA. The ends lost 1 base at V and 6 bases at J; junction bases unmatched: 11. DNA of the CDR3: TGCAGCGTTGAAGCGAATCTAGCGGGGGGTCTATTCAATGAGCAGTTCTTC. Its translation is CSVEANLAGGLFNEQFF.

Worth noting for this clone: Within the sample, other DNA sequences also encode this same CDR3. The V and J genes are TRBV7-9 and TRBJ1-1, with 10 bases aligning to TRBD1. The CDR3 length is 15 residues. Germline lookup yields CDR1 SEHNR and CDR2 FQNEAQ (reference sequence). The V segment lost 5 bases and the J segment 2 bases; nucleotides outside the gene matches: 5. The CDR3 sequence is CASSPRDRGNTEAFF. The CDR3 DNA reads as TGTGCCAGCAGCCCCCGGGACAGGGGTAACACTGAAGCTTTCTTT.

The chain is built from TRBV7-2 and TRBJ2-2, with D unclear. Per the germline V gene, CDR1 is SGHTA and CDR2 is FQGNSA. The CDR3 covers 14 residues. Trimming took off 3 bases at V and 2 bases at J, with 7 bases between the two ends. CDR3: CASSLSGNTGELFF. CDR3 sequence (DNA): TGTGCCAGCAGCTTGAGTGGTAACACCGGGGAGCTGTTTTTT. Based on the CDR3 plus reference TRBV7-2 and TRBJ2-2, the full variable domain is GAGVSQSPSNKVTEKGKDVELRCDPISGHTALYWYRQSLGQGLEFLIYFQGNSAPDKSGLPSDRFSAERTGGSVSTLTIQRTQQEDSAVYLCASSLSGNTGELFFGEGSRLTVL.

The V gene is TRBV2, the J gene TRBJ1-5; 9 bases map to TRBD1. This CDR3 comprises 14 residues. Looked up from germline, CDR1 is SNHLY and CDR2 is FYNNEI. V dropped 4 bases and J dropped 7; count of bases not matched to a gene: 5. CDR3 sequence: CASSGGQGKQPQHF. The CDR3 DNA sequence: TGTGCCAGCAGTGGGGGACAGGGAAAGCAGCCCCAGCATTTT.

V gene TRBV29-1 combines with J gene TRBJ1-5, with TRBD1 identical over 7 bases. The germline V gene has CDR1 SQVTM and CDR2 ANQGSEA. There are 14 residues in the CDR3. Here the CDR3 DNA reads TGCCTATCAGACAGGGCCGGGGATAAGCAGCCCCAGCATTTT. It translates to CLSDRAGDKQPQHF.

The chain employs TRBV18 and TRBJ2-7, with D hard to call. V was pared by 2 bases and J by 0 bases, with 8 bases between. Germline CDR1 reads KGHSH; CDR2 reads LQKENI. This CDR3 spans 14 amino acids. CDR3 loop: CASSPGLSSYEQYF. The CDR3 nucleotides read TGTGCCAGCTCACCAGGGCTGAGCTCCTACGAGCAGTACTTC.

The chain employs TRBV7-8 and TRBJ1-1; 7 bases are a match to TRBD1. Germline lookup yields CDR1 SGHVS and CDR2 FQNEAQ. Unmatched junction bases numbered 8, after V lost 0 bases and J lost 1 base. The CDR3 is 17 residues long. CDR3 nucleotides: TGTGCCAGCAGCTTAGCGCGACAGGGAACTAAGAACACTGAAGCTTTCTTT. As protein: CASSLARQGTKNTEAFF.

The rearrangement joins TRBV2 to TRBJ1-4; D is uncertain. Per germline, CDR1 SNHLY and CDR2 FYNNEI. The V and J ends lost 6 bases and 0 bases respectively, with 14 bases between them. This CDR3 is built from 16 residues. This CDR3 reads CASRETHLATNEKLFF. The CDR3 nucleotides are TGTGCCAGCAGGGAAACACACCTTGCAACTAATGAAAAACTGTTTTTT.

The chain joins TRBV5-4 to TRBJ2-7, with D perhaps TRBD1 (6 bases). Germline values: CDR1 SGHNT, CDR2 YYREEE (reference sequence). The CDR3 loop spans 15 amino acids. Trimming shortened V by 0 bases and J by 2 bases, and 12 bases separated the two germline ends. The CDR3 loop is CASSLGRQAAYEQYF. DNA for the CDR3: TGTGCCAGCAGCTTGGGTCGACAGGCGGCCTACGAGCAGTACTTC.

The chain employs TRBV6-6 and TRBJ2-3; possibly TRBD1 for D (6 bases). CDR3 size: 15 residues. The ends were cut back, 0 bases at V and 0 bases at J, with 7 bases in the middle. Per germline, CDR1 MNHNY and CDR2 SVGAGI (reference sequence). CDR3 sequence (DNA): TGTGCCAGCAGTTACTCCGACAGGAGCACAGATACGCAGTATTTT. It is translated as CASSYSDRSTDTQYF.

This clone occurred once. This same CDR3 is encoded by further DNA sequences in the sample. V is TRBV5-1 and J is TRBJ1-1; D unclear. Between the trimmed V and J ends, which lost 1 base and 0 bases, there was a span of 4 bases. CDR3 length: 13 amino acids. CDR1 and CDR2 (germline): SGHRS, YFSETQ. The CDR3 here is CASSLTVNTEAFF. The CDR3 DNA follows: TGCGCCAGCAGCTTGACAGTGAACACTGAAGCTTTCTTT.